This T cell receptor beta chain is drawn from a study of identifying expanded T cells in peripheral blood. Germline lookup yields CDR1 MNHEY and CDR2 SVGAGI. The CDR3 is made up of 15 amino acids. V dropped 5 bases and J dropped 6; count of bases not matched to a gene: 11. Here immunoSEQ multiplex PCR was the method, and the copy in TCRdb shows in-frame clones only, minus some. The table lists approximately 130,000 clones, 75% to 90% of them singletons, with around 8.4% in the top ten. Healthy donors had no documented immune events, such as infections, while sampled. Remarks on this clone: Antigen specificity is unknown.

Study-wide findings and caveats: Roughly 2-week clone count variance significantly increased as total template count grew. Approximately 1.1 clones differed between technical replicates, versus around 15 and 18 over time.

The receptor was isolated from a person aged 18-70 years in good health. Sequencing input: blood. V usage is TRBV6-5 and J usage is TRBJ2-7; TRBD1 matches 9 bases. CDR3 in amino acids: CASSRSGQGASEQYF. In DNA form, the CDR3 reads TGTGCCAGCAGTCGATCGGGACAGGGTGCCAGCGAGCAGTACTTC.